What follows are 21 T cell receptor beta chains derived from one specimen sequenced in a study of shared clonotypes between healthy human individuals. Measured with immunoSEQ multiplex PCR; TCRdb has only the in-frame clones, and not every one. Among around 700,000 clones listed, less than 80% were seen once. Material: memory CD4+ T cells sorted from blood. The subset: CD45RA-negative fraction. These receptors were taken from a woman aged 25 to 39 in good health.

The chain recombines TRBV4-1 with TRBJ1-1; D is perhaps TRBD1 (6 bases). V was shortened by 4 bases and J by 1 base, with 10 bases between the two germline ends. The CDR3 loop spans 14 amino acids. Germline CDR1 MGHRA, CDR2 YSYEKL. The CDR3 DNA sequence: TGCGCCAGCAGCCCTACAGGGAAGAACACTGAAGCTTTCTTT. Residues: CASSPTGKNTEAFF.

This clone appeared a single time. The genes are TRBV30 and TRBJ2-5; D not certain. The CDR3 runs to 12 residues. Per the germline V gene, CDR1 is GTSNPN and CDR2 is SVGIG (reference sequence). V lost 3 bases and J 11 bases, leaving 16 bases between the germline ends. CDR3 amino acids: CAWSWHLSWQYF. CDR3 in DNA: TGTGCCTGGAGCTGGCATCTGAGCTGGCAGTACTTC.

In the case of this clone: This sample also contains other DNA sequences that code for the same CDR3. The gene calls are TRBV20-1 and TRBJ2-7; D gene ambiguous. Per germline, CDR1 DFQATT and CDR2 SNEGSKA (reference sequence). The CDR3 runs 11 residues. The ends were cut back, 3 bases at V and 4 bases at J, with 7 bases in the middle. The CDR3 region has the DNA TGCAGTGCTAGTATGCTGTACGAGCAGTACTTC. Translated, it gives CSASMLYEQYF.

The chain employs TRBV2 and TRBJ2-7, with a weak D call TRBD2 (6 bases). The germline CDR1 and CDR2 sequences are SNHLY and FYNNEI. This CDR3 is 15 amino acids long. Trimming left V 4 bases short and J 7 bases short, with 20 bases between. The CDR3, as DNA: TGTGCCAGCAGTGCCGTTAGCGGAGTGGGCGGGGAGCAGTACTTC. Translation gives CASSAVSGVGGEQYF.

The chain has TRBV5-6 and TRBJ2-5; D might be TRBD1 (6 bases). V was cut by 3 bases and J by 5 bases, with 11 bases left in between. The CDR3 loop spans 13 amino acids. The germline V gene encodes CDR1 SGHDT and CDR2 YYEEEE. The CDR3 reads CASSSTGVETQYF. Written as DNA, the CDR3 is TGTGCCAGCAGCTCGACAGGAGTGGAGACCCAGTACTTC.

The CDR3 coding sequence is TGTGCCAGCATCCCCCAGAGGGGGAGCTCCTACAATGAGCAGTTCTTC. Translating it yields CASIPQRGSSYNEQFF. The chain joins TRBV28 to TRBJ2-1, with D maybe TRBD1 (6 bases). The V end lost 7 bases, the J end lost 0 bases, and 16 bases lay between the germline ends. The CDR3 totals 16 residues. Germline CDR1 reads MDHEN; CDR2 reads SYDVKM.

This clone was recorded once. J is TRBJ2-7 and V is TRBV9; the D is unclear. CDR3 length: 12 residues. Per germline, CDR1 SGDLS and CDR2 YYNGEE. The V end was cut by 1 base, the J end by 6 bases, with 8 bases between. The CDR3 sequence: CASSVSVGEQYF. The CDR3 bases are TGTGCCAGCAGCGTATCGGTCGGCGAGCAGTACTTC.

Ten or more counts support this clone. This chain joins TRBV11-2 and TRBJ2-3; 9 nucleotides agree with TRBD1. CDR3 length: 15 amino acids. Looked up from germline, CDR1 is SGHAT and CDR2 is FQNNGV. The ends lost 2 bases at V and 4 bases at J; junction bases unmatched: 4. CDR3 nucleotides: TGTGCCAGCAGCTTAACGGGGGACAGGGCAGATACGCAGTATTTT. This encodes CASSLTGDRADTQYF.

V usage is TRBV7-9 and J usage is TRBJ2-2; maybe TRBD1 (6 bases). There are 19 residues in the CDR3. Trimming removed 1 base from V and 5 bases from J, with 23 bases in between. Germline V gene data show CDR1 as SEHNR and CDR2 as FQNEAQ (reference sequence). CDR3 coding DNA: TGTGCCAGCAGCTTAGGGATACGGCTACAGGGATCGTGGACCGGGGAGCTGTTTTTT. Translated, it gives CASSLGIRLQGSWTGELFF.

CDR3 protein: CASSPTRDSPYEQYF. The CDR3 region has the DNA TGTGCCAGCAGCCCGACGAGGGACTCTCCGTACGAGCAGTACTTC. The V gene is TRBV9, the J gene TRBJ2-7; D perhaps matches TRBD2 (6 bases). The V and J ends lost 4 bases and 4 bases respectively, with 18 bases between them. This CDR3 region has 15 residues. The V gene's germline CDR1 is SGDLS and CDR2 YYNGEE.

The chain couples TRBV6-1 to TRBJ2-5; D is ambiguous. CDR1 MNHNS and CDR2 SASEGT come from the germline V gene. The CDR3 is 13 amino acids. Deletions cut 0 bases from V and 2 bases from J, with 4 bases between. CDR3: CASSEAFQETQYF. DNA of the CDR3: TGTGCCAGCAGTGAAGCGTTTCAAGAGACCCAGTACTTC.

The J gene is TRBJ2-3, the V gene TRBV9; D is perhaps TRBD1 (5 bases). The CDR3 extends over 15 amino acids. Germline values: CDR1 SGDLS, CDR2 YYNGEE. With 3 bases removed from V and 0 bases from J, the gap between germline ends came to 11 bases. CDR3 in amino acids: CASSGQQASTDTQYF. CDR3 in DNA: TGTGCCAGCAGCGGTCAACAGGCTAGCACAGATACGCAGTATTTT.

V gene TRBV7-2 combines with J gene TRBJ2-1; TRBD2 might be the D (6 bases). Germline V CDR1 and CDR2: SGHTA, FQGNSA. Trimming pared 1 base from V and 8 bases from J, leaving 15 bases between. CDR3 size: 15 residues. CDR3 DNA sequence: TGTGCCAGCAGCTTAGTGAAGGGCGGGGCGTATGAGCAGTTCTTC. Protein product: CASSLVKGGAYEQFF.

The chain joins TRBV19 to TRBJ1-5; D is ambiguous. The ends were cut back, 8 bases at V and 5 bases at J, with 10 bases in the middle. Germline assignment: CDR1 LNHDA and CDR2 SQIVND (reference sequence). CDR3 size: 12 residues. For the CDR3, the DNA is TGTGCCAGTGAAGACGGGGATCAGCCCCAGCATTTT. Translating gives CASEDGDQPQHF.

V usage is TRBV28 and J usage is TRBJ2-1; 10 nucleotides match TRBD2. The CDR3 is 19 residues long. J lost 3 bases, V lost 3 bases, and 14 bases had no gene match. CDR1 MDHEN and CDR2 SYDVKM come from the germline V gene. The CDR3 DNA reads TGTGCCAGCAGTTTCACTAGCGGGGTCCGCCCCCTGAACTACAATGAGCAGTTCTTC. Residues: CASSFTSGVRPLNYNEQFF.

The chain joins TRBV7-2 to TRBJ1-5, with 10 bases that match TRBD1. This CDR3 has 16 residues. Germline V gene data show CDR1 as SGHTA and CDR2 as FQGNSA. With V trimmed by 4 bases and J by 7 bases, 10 bases remained unmatched. Here the CDR3 reads CASSSSRDRGGQPQHF. In DNA form, the CDR3 reads TGTGCCAGCAGCTCGTCCCGGGACAGGGGAGGACAGCCCCAGCATTTT.

The V gene is TRBV11-2, the J gene TRBJ2-7, with 10 positions matching TRBD2. The CDR3 sequence is 15 residues long. With 2 bases clipped from V and 6 bases from J, the junction kept 7 bases outside the gene matches. Germline V gene data show CDR1 as SGHAT and CDR2 as FQNNGV. The CDR3 reads CASSLRGLAGVEQYF. The CDR3 DNA reads as TGTGCCAGCAGCTTAAGAGGGCTAGCGGGAGTCGAGCAGTACTTC. Using reference TRBV11-2 and TRBJ2-7 for the parts outside the CDR3, the full variable domain is EAGVAQSPRYKIIEKRQSVAFWCNPISGHATLYWYQQILGQGPKLLIQFQNNGVVDDSQLPKDRFSAERLKGVDSTLKIQPAKLEDSAVYLCASSLRGLAGVEQYFGPGTRLTVT.

J is TRBJ2-2 and V is TRBV29-1; 14 bases match TRBD2. V dropped 3 bases and J dropped 4; count of bases not matched to a gene: 13. This CDR3 has 19 amino acids. Germline CDR1 reads SQVTM; CDR2 reads ANQGSEA. The CDR3 nucleotides read TGCAGCGTTGATATTGCGGGGACTAGCGGGAGTAGGAGCACCGGGGAGCTGTTTTTT. It codes for CSVDIAGTSGSRSTGELFF.

The chain uses TRBV7-9 and TRBJ2-7; 7 bases are a match to TRBD1. The CDR3 has 14 residues. Trimming took 5 bases from V and 1 from J; bases not matched to a gene: 5. Germline assignment: CDR1 SEHNR and CDR2 FQNEAQ (reference sequence). Here the CDR3 DNA reads TGTGCCAGCAGCGCCGGGACAGTTTCCTACGAGCAGTACTTC. Its protein product is CASSAGTVSYEQYF.

This chain uses TRBV11-2 with TRBJ2-1; 8 bases align to TRBD1. The CDR3 consists of 15 residues. Per the germline V gene, CDR1 is SGHAT and CDR2 is FQNNGV. Losses at the gene ends were 5 bases for V and 4 bases for J; bases not matched to a gene: 7. In DNA form, the CDR3 reads TGTGCCAGCAGCCCCGGGACAGGTCCATACAATGAGCAGTTCTTC. Translation gives CASSPGTGPYNEQFF.

The chain carries TRBV6-1 and TRBJ2-7; a possible D gene is TRBD1 (6 bases). Trimming stripped 4 bases from V and 3 bases from J, with 13 bases between. This CDR3 spans 14 amino acids. Germline CDR1 reads MNHNS; CDR2 reads SASEGT. The CDR3 DNA sequence: TGTGCCAGCAGTGGGTGGGCAGGGGTCTACGAGCAGTACTTC. The encoded protein is CASSGWAGVYEQYF.